These 18 T cell receptor beta chains originate from one sample sequenced in a study of T cells in Graves' hyperthyroidism and ophthalmopathy. Amplification of TCR beta CDR3 regions was performed using RNA transcripts as template. The primer set for the first-round RT-PCR of the TCR CDR3 was HTBI. Via MiXCR, TCRdb re-called the multiplex PCR reads, giving one row per CDR3 protein. The data contain 300,000 to 400,000 distinct CDR3 sequences, approximately 22% of them singletons. Sequenced sample: blood. The source of these receptors is a woman in her 50s with Graves' hyperthyroidism.

This clonotype showed up many times. CDR3 in DNA: TGTGCCAGCAGCCCACCTGCGCAGGATCGAAACACTGAAGCTTTCTTT. Its protein is CASSPPAQDRNTEAFF. The chain uses TRBV7-9 and TRBJ1-1; D gene unclear. The germline V and J ends were trimmed by 5 bases and 2 bases, with 18 bases remaining between them. The CDR3 consists of 16 residues. Germline V CDR1 and CDR2: SEHNR, FQNEAQ (reference sequence).

The V gene is TRBV10-3, the J gene TRBJ1-1; 9 bases match TRBD1. The CDR3 is 14 amino acids. V lost 6 bases and J lost 0; bases outside the gene matches: 2. Germline CDR1 reads ENHRY; CDR2 reads SYGVKD. The CDR3 DNA is TGTGCCATCAGCGGGACAGGGATGAACACTGAAGCTTTCTTT. Amino acids: CAISGTGMNTEAFF.

The chain uses TRBV14 and TRBJ1-2, with 9 bases fitting TRBD1. Germline values: CDR1 SGHDN, CDR2 FVKESK. Unmatched junction bases numbered 5, after V lost 5 bases and J lost 4 bases. The CDR3 length is 14 residues. The CDR3 DNA is TGTGCCAGCAGCGCCGGGACAGGGACCTATGGCTACACCTTC. It yields the protein CASSAGTGTYGYTF.

This clonotype was counted many times. The gene calls are TRBV5-1 and TRBJ2-7; 13 positions match TRBD2. Trimming at V came to 5 bases and at J to 3 bases, leaving 5 bases not matched to a gene. The CDR3 sequence is 15 residues long. Germline assignment: CDR1 SGHRS and CDR2 YFSETQ. DNA for the CDR3: TGCGCCAGCAGACCTGGGACTAGCGGGATCTACGAGCAGTACTTC. Protein: CASRPGTSGIYEQYF.

This clonotype was seen at least ten times. The rearrangement joins TRBV7-3 to TRBJ2-3; D gene ambiguous. Germline V gene lookup returns CDR1 SGHTA and CDR2 FQGTGA. CDR3 size: 14 residues. V was trimmed by 5 bases and J by 5 bases, leaving 14 bases between them. This CDR3 reads CASSLSLAGDTQYF. The CDR3 DNA reads as TGTGCCAGCAGCCTATCGCTCGCTGGAGATACGCAGTATTTT.

A few counts support this clonotype. The chain joins TRBV7-9 to TRBJ1-3; 9 positions agree with TRBD1. J lost 0 bases, V lost 5 bases, and 8 bases had no gene match. Germline-derived CDR1 and CDR2 are SEHNR and FQNEAQ (reference sequence). The CDR3 has 17 residues. CDR3 protein: CASSEIDRGYSGNTIYF. DNA of the CDR3: TGTGCCAGCAGCGAAATCGACAGGGGGTACTCTGGAAACACCATATATTTT. The complete variable domain, with remaining parts taken from reference TRBV7-9 and TRBJ1-3, reads DTGVSQNPRHKITKRGQNVTFRCDPISEHNRLYWYRQTLGQGPEFLTYFQNEAQLEKSRLLSDRFSAERPKGSFSTLEIQRTEQGDSAMYLCASSEIDRGYSGNTIYFGEGSWLTVV.

The CDR3 DNA follows: TGTGCCAGCAGTTTATGGTACAAGAACACTGAAGCTTTCTTT. This codes for CASSLWYKNTEAFF. V usage is TRBV28 and J usage is TRBJ1-1; D remains ambiguous. Germline lookup yields CDR1 MDHEN and CDR2 SYDVKM. The germline V and J ends were trimmed by 0 bases and 1 base, with 6 bases remaining between them. The CDR3 length is 14 residues.

The chain has TRBV10-3 and TRBJ2-2; TRBD1 agrees at 9 bases. The CDR3 covers 15 residues. Looked up from germline, CDR1 is ENHRY and CDR2 is SYGVKD. V was pared by 6 bases and J by 4 bases, with 6 bases of the junction left unmatched. This CDR3 reads CAIRTGGAGTGELFF. CDR3 in DNA: TGTGCCATCAGAACAGGGGGCGCGGGCACCGGGGAGCTGTTTTTT.

This clonotype was counted ten times or more. This sequence joins TRBV3-1 and TRBJ2-1; D not certain. The CDR3 runs 14 residues. V lost 0 bases, J lost 4 bases, and 7 bases lay in between. Germline V CDR1 and CDR2: LGHDT, YNNKEL (reference sequence). CDR3 DNA: TGTGCCAGCAGCCAAGATATTGGGTACAATGAGCAGTTCTTC. Protein: CASSQDIGYNEQFF.

This clonotype was counted ten times or more. The chain combines TRBV28 with TRBJ2-3, with D perhaps TRBD2 (6 bases). From germline, CDR1 is MDHEN and CDR2 SYDVKM. V dropped 7 bases and J dropped 0 bases, with 17 bases sitting between them. This CDR3 comprises 16 residues. CDR3 bases: TGTGCCAGCACCGGGACTGTCCCTTCTAGCACAGATACGCAGTATTTT. This codes for CASTGTVPSSTDTQYF.

This clonotype was seen at least ten times. The chain employs TRBV28 and TRBJ2-1, with 8 bases identical to TRBD2. The ends lost 1 base at V and 3 bases at J; junction bases unmatched: 5. The CDR3 runs 16 residues. Germline CDR1 MDHEN, CDR2 SYDVKM. Here the CDR3 reads CASSLFTSGFYNEQFF. CDR3 in DNA: TGTGCCAGCAGTTTATTCACTAGCGGTTTCTACAATGAGCAGTTCTTC.

On this clonotype itself: The CDR3 end shows no conserved phenylalanine or tryptophan, and so a read error is likely. This chain connects TRBV5-1 to TRBJ2-7, with 7 bases lining up with TRBD2. CDR3 length: 13 residues. Losses at the gene ends were 4 bases for V and 9 bases for J; bases not matched to a gene: 10. Germline lookup yields CDR1 SGHRS and CDR2 YFSETQ. The CDR3 is CASSTSVSGGQYL. Written as DNA, the CDR3 is TGCGCCAGCAGCACTAGCGTTTCCGGGGGGCAGTACCTC.

V is TRBV7-9 and J is TRBJ2-2; tentatively, D is TRBD1 (6 bases). Trimming left V 5 bases short and J 8 bases short, with 15 bases between. CDR1 is SEHNR, CDR2 FQNEAQ, per germline (reference sequence). The CDR3 extends over 14 amino acids. This CDR3 reads CASSQGQSRGELFF. CDR3 coding DNA: TGTGCCAGCAGCCAAGGACAGTCAAGGGGGGAGCTGTTTTTT.

On this clonotype itself: One junction end disagrees with the germline gene, perhaps due to a read error. The V call is TRBV11-3, the J call TRBJ2-2, with D hard to call. The CDR3 loop spans 13 amino acids. The germline gives CDR1 SGHNT, CDR2 YENEEA. The chain's CDR3 is CVSSLFPSGELFF. CDR3 sequence (DNA): TGTGTCAGCAGCTTATTCCCGAGCGGGGAGCTGTTTTTT.

The V call is TRBV20-1, the J call TRBJ2-1; D gene ambiguous. CDR3 length: 11 amino acids. Germline loops: CDR1 DFQATT, CDR2 SNEGSKA (reference sequence). Trimming pared 7 bases from V and 7 bases from J, leaving 11 bases between. CDR3 protein: CSVEPGNEQFF. DNA for the CDR3: TGCAGTGTCGAACCTGGGAATGAGCAGTTCTTC.

There are many counts of this clonotype. The chain uses TRBV11-2 and TRBJ2-1, with a possible D match to TRBD2 (6 bases). This CDR3 contains 16 residues. V was clipped by 1 base and J by 9 bases, with 19 bases between them. CDR1 is SGHAT and CDR2 is FQNNGV in the germline V gene. The CDR3 loop is CASSLVTGATNSEQFF. The CDR3 DNA follows: TGTGCCAGCAGCTTAGTCACGGGAGCAACCAACTCTGAGCAGTTCTTC.

This chain joins TRBV6-1 and TRBJ1-5; D uncertain. The CDR3 sequence is 14 residues long. From germline, CDR1 is MNHNS and CDR2 SASEGT. Trimming removed 3 bases from V and 0 bases from J, with 6 bases in between. This chain's CDR3 is CASSEFYSNQPQHF. CDR3 DNA sequence: TGTGCCAGCAGTGAGTTTTATAGCAATCAGCCCCAGCATTTT.

The chain couples TRBV5-1 to TRBJ1-5, with 10 positions matching TRBD1. Germline loops: CDR1 SGHRS, CDR2 YFSETQ. CDR3 length: 16 residues. V shed 4 bases, J shed 1 base, and the junction held 5 bases outside the gene matches. CDR3 protein: CASSPSTGGSNQPQHF. Here the CDR3 DNA reads TGCGCCAGCAGCCCCTCGACAGGGGGCAGCAATCAGCCCCAGCATTTT.